What follows are 21 T cell receptor beta chains derived from one specimen sequenced in a study of CD8 T cells in ankylosing spondylitis. One entry per CDR3 protein results from TCRdb running MiXCR on the 5' RACE reads. The sample holds under 300,000 distinct CDR3 sequences, roughly 10% seen once. Source material: blood, either unsorted or a sorted T cell fraction (not recorded which). The receptors were sampled from a male donor with ankylosing spondylitis or in good health (not recorded which).

This chain connects TRBV19 to TRBJ2-7, with D perhaps TRBD1 or TRBD2 (5 bases each). This CDR3 region has 13 residues. V gave up 7 bases and J gave up 2 bases, with 12 bases separating them. Germline lookup yields CDR1 LNHDA and CDR2 SQIVND (reference sequence). The CDR3 DNA reads TGTGCCAGTAATGAGGGGCCGACCTACGAGCAGTACTTC. It codes for CASNEGPTYEQYF.

This clonotype was recorded at least ten times. The chain recombines TRBV29-1 with TRBJ1-4; perhaps TRBD1 as D (5 bases). The CDR3 runs 13 residues. Trimming removed 6 bases from V and 7 bases from J, with 15 bases in between. Germline CDR1 SQVTM, CDR2 ANQGSEA. The DNA for the CDR3 is TGCAGCGTCAATGGGGGGATGGGTGAAAAACTGTTTTTT. Translating gives CSVNGGMGEKLFF.

This clonotype appeared many times. The CDR3 DNA sequence: TGCGCCAGCAGCTTGTTGGGACAGGGTATGAATGAGCAGTTCTTC. Its protein product is CASSLLGQGMNEQFF. This rearrangement joins TRBV5-1 to TRBJ2-1, with 9 bases matching TRBD1. The CDR3 has 15 residues. J was trimmed by 7 bases and V by 1 base; bases with no gene match: 6. Per the germline V gene, CDR1 is SGHRS and CDR2 is YFSETQ.

A few counts support this clonotype. The chain has TRBV7-9 and TRBJ2-1, with no clear D. CDR3 length: 15 residues. Germline-derived CDR1 and CDR2 are SEHNR and FQNEAQ (reference sequence). Trimming shortened V by 4 bases and J by 6 bases, and 16 bases separated the two germline ends. CDR3 loop: CASSYERFSGNEQFF. For the CDR3, the DNA is TGTGCCAGCAGCTACGAAAGGTTTAGTGGCAATGAGCAGTTCTTC.

This clonotype was seen repeatedly, ten times or more. This chain connects TRBV5-5 to TRBJ1-5, with D maybe TRBD1 (6 bases). The CDR3 spans 14 residues. Trimming took 4 bases from V and 3 from J, leaving 11 bases between them. Germline CDR1 SGHKS, CDR2 YYEKEE (reference sequence). CDR3 loop: CASSRDRFNQPQHF. The CDR3 DNA sequence: TGTGCCAGCAGCCGTGACAGGTTCAATCAGCCCCAGCATTTT.

The V and J genes are TRBV19 and TRBJ1-4; D is perhaps TRBD1 (6 bases). This CDR3 region has 16 residues. Germline V gene lookup returns CDR1 LNHDA and CDR2 SQIVND (reference sequence). V lost 2 bases and J 8 bases, leaving 18 bases between the germline ends. CDR3 in amino acids: CASSILRTEAREKLFF. As DNA, the CDR3 is TGTGCCAGTAGTATACTACGGACAGAGGCTCGAGAAAAACTGTTTTTT. The full variable domain, completed using reference TRBV19 and TRBJ1-4, is DGGITQSPKYLFRKEGQNVTLSCEQNLNHDAMYWYRQDPGQGLRLIYYSQIVNDFQKGDIAEGYSVSREKKESFPLTVTSAQKNPTAFYLCASSILRTEAREKLFFGSGTQLSVL.

This clonotype showed up many times. The chain recombines TRBV6-5 with TRBJ1-1; D may be TRBD1 (5 bases). With 3 bases removed from V and 7 bases from J, the gap between germline ends came to 6 bases. Germline V lookup: CDR1 MNHEY, CDR2 SVGAGI. This CDR3 contains 11 residues. In DNA, the CDR3 is TGTGCCAGCAGTTATACAGGTGAAGCTTTCTTT. It encodes CASSYTGEAFF.

This clonotype was detected many times. The chain uses TRBV10-2 and TRBJ1-6; D gene uncertain. CDR3 length equals 12 residues. The germline V gene has CDR1 WSHSY and CDR2 SAAADI. Between the trimmed V and J ends, which lost 1 base and 10 bases, there was a span of 5 bases. The CDR3, as DNA: TGCGCCAGCAGTGAGTTTGGATCACCCCTCCACTTT. It encodes CASSEFGSPLHF.

This clonotype was seen a few times. This rearrangement joins TRBV27 to TRBJ1-1, with D hard to call. This CDR3 spans 12 amino acids. The ends were cut back, 3 bases at V and 8 bases at J, with 10 bases in the middle. The germline CDR1 and CDR2 sequences are MNHEY and SMNVEV (reference sequence). Here the CDR3 reads CASSFVGGEAFF. In DNA, the CDR3 is TGTGCCAGCAGTTTTGTGGGCGGGGAAGCTTTCTTT.

The chain links TRBV11-2 to TRBJ2-7, with TRBD1 as a possible D gene (6 bases). V was trimmed by 5 bases and J by 4 bases, leaving 24 bases between them. The CDR3 is 17 residues long. The germline V gene encodes CDR1 SGHAT and CDR2 FQNNGV. CDR3 nucleotides: TGTGCCAGCAGCCCCTTAAGTAGACAGGCCTCATGGTACGAGCAGTACTTC. Its protein product is CASSPLSRQASWYEQYF.

In its sample, this clonotype was seen many times. The CDR3 sequence: CASNLFGVRGDTWGYTF. The CDR3 DNA reads as TGTGCCAGCAACCTATTCGGGGTTCGGGGTGACACTTGGGGCTACACCTTC. The V call is TRBV7-2, the J call TRBJ1-2, with D unclear. The germline V gene has CDR1 SGHTA and CDR2 FQGNSA. The germline V and J ends were trimmed by 7 bases and 8 bases, with 29 bases remaining between them. There are 17 residues in the CDR3. The entire variable domain, with the rest obtained from reference TRBV7-2 and TRBJ1-2, is as follows: GAGVSQSPSNKVTEKGKDVELRCDPISGHTALYWYRQSLGQGLEFLIYFQGNSAPDKSGLPSDRFSAERTGGSVSTLTIQRTQQEDSAVYLCASNLFGVRGDTWGYTFGSGTRLTVV.

The chain employs TRBV5-8 and TRBJ2-3; D not resolved. The CDR3 covers 9 residues. V was clipped by 7 bases and J by 8 bases, with 5 bases between them. In germline, CDR1 is SGHTS, CDR2 YDEGEE. The CDR3 DNA reads TGTGCCAGCGCAAGTACGCAGTATTTT. This sequence encodes CASASTQYF.

This clonotype appeared many times. The chain has TRBV5-5 and TRBJ2-7, with 11 nucleotides matching TRBD1. This CDR3 comprises 15 residues. V lost 1 base and J lost 5; bases outside the gene matches: 5. In germline, CDR1 is SGHKS, CDR2 YYEKEE (reference sequence). The CDR3 region has the DNA TGTGCCAGCAGCTTGACGGGACAGGGGGGACACGAGCAGTACTTC. This encodes CASSLTGQGGHEQYF.

This clonotype was counted many times. The rearrangement links TRBV29-1 to TRBJ1-1, with TRBD1 as a possible D gene (5 bases). This CDR3 has 13 amino acids. The V end lost 7 bases, the J end lost 0 bases, and 12 bases lay between the germline ends. Germline V gene lookup returns CDR1 SQVTM and CDR2 ANQGSEA. The CDR3 sequence: CSGWGGMNTEAFF. Here the CDR3 DNA reads TGCAGCGGATGGGGGGGAATGAACACTGAAGCTTTCTTT.

Only a few counts were recorded for this clonotype. V and J are TRBV20-1 and TRBJ2-7, with 14 positions matching TRBD2. Germline V CDR1 and CDR2: DFQATT, SNEGSKA (reference sequence). CDR3 length: 14 amino acids. V shed 6 bases and J 2 bases; nucleotides not matched to a gene: 3. This CDR3 is CSAPGLAGAYEQYF. CDR3 nucleotides: TGCAGTGCGCCGGGACTAGCGGGAGCCTACGAGCAGTACTTC.

This clonotype was observed a few times. The chain is built from TRBV20-1 and TRBJ1-3; D might be TRBD1 (5 bases). Germline CDR1 is DFQATT and CDR2 is SNEGSKA (reference sequence). This CDR3 contains 14 residues. V lost 6 bases, J lost 8 bases, and 20 bases lay in between. CDR3: CSAQRSGEVYTIYF. CDR3 DNA sequence: TGCAGTGCACAGAGGTCGGGGGAGGTATACACCATATATTTT.

The rearrangement joins TRBV20-1 to TRBJ2-5; 11 nucleotides line up with TRBD2. The V and J ends lost 7 bases and 1 base, in that order; junction bases with no gene match: 8. CDR1 and CDR2 (germline): DFQATT, SNEGSKA (reference sequence). The CDR3 consists of 15 residues. CDR3 DNA: TGCAGTGGTATAGCGGGGGGGCCCTCCCAAGAGACCCAGTACTTC. This sequence encodes CSGIAGGPSQETQYF.

In its sample, this clonotype was seen a few times. A much more abundant neighbour one base away suggests this may be a read error. The chain couples TRBV6-6 to TRBJ1-5; D unclear. The germline gives CDR1 MNHNY, CDR2 SVGAGI (reference sequence). The CDR3 length is 13 residues. The CDR3 DNA follows: TGTACCAGCAGTTACTCGCAGAATCAGCCCCAGCATTTT. It is translated as CTSSYSQNQPQHF.

This clonotype occurred a few times. The chain recombines TRBV5-6 with TRBJ2-2, with D possibly being TRBD1 (6 bases). The CDR3 runs 16 residues. Trimming took off 4 bases at V and 4 bases at J, with 17 bases between the two ends. Per germline, CDR1 SGHDT and CDR2 YYEEEE. CDR3 bases: TGTGCCAGCAGCCCCCTCCCGACAGGAACCACCGGGGAGCTGTTTTTT. This sequence encodes CASSPLPTGTTGELFF.

At least ten counts were recorded for this clonotype. The chain links TRBV5-1 to TRBJ2-2; D not resolved. V was clipped by 4 bases and J by 1 base, with 14 bases between them. Germline V gene data show CDR1 as SGHRS and CDR2 as YFSETQ. This CDR3 comprises 16 residues. CDR3 coding DNA: TGCGCCAGCAGCCTGAACTCGAACCGGAACACCGGGGAGCTGTTTTTT. Translating gives CASSLNSNRNTGELFF.

There are many counts of this clonotype. The chain employs TRBV7-8 and TRBJ2-3; D unclear. The CDR3 contains 14 residues. CDR1 is SGHVS and CDR2 is FQNEAQ in the germline V gene. The V end lost 0 bases, the J end lost 2 bases, and 6 bases lay between the germline ends. CDR3 protein: CASSLAPDTDTQYF. The CDR3 DNA follows: TGTGCCAGCAGCTTAGCGCCGGACACAGATACGCAGTATTTT.